Listed below are T cell receptor beta chains from one sample, sequenced in a study of blood T cell repertoires in COVID-19. Here immunoSEQ multiplex PCR was the method, and the copy in TCRdb shows in-frame clones only, minus some. This table has around 70,000 clones, around nine tenths appearing once. Input material: peripheral blood. These receptors were taken from a young woman with acute or convalescent COVID-19. CDR3s include the opening cysteine and the closing phenylalanine or tryptophan. A D gene is named only where the DNA matches it firmly. Clone size appears in some rows only: once, few, many, or a class for an expanded clone.

d_gene	abundance	j_gene	v_gene	CDR3nt	CDR3aa
.	.	TRBJ1-2	TRBV7-9	TGTGCCAGCACCCCATCAGGAAAAGCTAACTATGGCTACACCTTC	CASTPSGKANYGYTF
.	.	TRBJ2-3	TRBV7-2	TGTGCCAGCAGCTTAGCCAAAGCGGGCACAGATACGCAGTATTTT	CASSLAKAGTDTQYF
TRBD1	many	TRBJ2-7	TRBV2	TGTGCCAGCAGTGAACAGGGGGAGTCCTACGAGCAGTACTTC	CASSEQGESYEQYF
.	.	TRBJ1-2	TRBV24-1	TGTGCCACCAGTATCGGGGGTGACTATGGCTACACCTTC	CATSIGGDYGYTF
TRBD2	.	TRBJ2-1	TRBV4-1	TGCGCCAGCAGCCAACGGCGGGGGGATTACAATGAGCAGTTCTTC	CASSQRRGDYNEQFF
.	.	TRBJ1-1	TRBV6-6	TGTGCCAGCAGTTACCTCAGGGGAAACACTGAAGCTTTCTTT	CASSYLRGNTEAFF
.	.	TRBJ2-4	TRBV6-2/TRBV6-3	TGTGCCAGCAGTGTGGAGGGCAAAAACATTCAGTACTTC	CASSVEGKNIQYF
.	few	TRBJ1-5	TRBV5-3	TGTGCCAGAAGCTACCCCCAGGATGCCCAGCATTTT	CARSYPQDAQHF
.	.	TRBJ1-5	TRBV6-6	TGTGCCAGCAGTCAGTGGGGTGGACAGAGCCTAAGCAATCAGCCCCAGCATTTT	CASSQWGGQSLSNQPQHF
TRBD1	once	TRBJ1-3	TRBV5-1	TGCGCCAGCAGCACACAGGGGGCGGATGGAAACACCATATATTTT	CASSTQGADGNTIYF
TRBD1	.	TRBJ1-1	TRBV7-2	TGTGCCAGCATCCTCCAGGGGGCCATGAACACTGAAGCTTTCTTT	CASILQGAMNTEAFF
TRBD1	.	TRBJ1-2	TRBV28	TGTGCCACCAGGGACAGGGGATTGGCTGGCTACACCTTC	CATRDRGLAGYTF
.	.	TRBJ2-3	TRBV12-3/TRBV12-4	TGTGCCAGCAGTTTAGGAGACACAGATACGCAGTATTTT	CASSLGDTDTQYF
TRBD1	.	TRBJ2-1	TRBV4-1	TGCGCCAGCAGCCGGCTGGGACAGGCCTACAATGAGCAGTTCTTC	CASSRLGQAYNEQFF
.	.	TRBJ1-1	TRBV12-3/TRBV12-4	TGTGCCAGCAGGACAGAGATGAACACTGAAGCTTTCTTT	CASRTEMNTEAFF
.	once	TRBJ2-7	TRBV19	TGTGCCAGTAGTATGAGAGGTAGTGACGAGCAGTACTTC	CASSMRGSDEQYF
TRBD1	.	TRBJ2-5	TRBV24-1	TGTGCCACCAGTGATCCCGGACAGGGGGGTACCCAAGAGACCCAGTACTTC	CATSDPGQGGTQETQYF
TRBD1	.	TRBJ1-1	TRBV9	TGTGCCAGCAGCCCCCGGGACAGGGGCTCTGAAGCTTTCTTT	CASSPRDRGSEAFF
.	.	TRBJ2-5	TRBV19	TGTGCCAGTAGTGTTATTCCGGGGGGCGTGGAGACCCAGTACTTC	CASSVIPGGVETQYF